This TCR beta chain stems from a study of OX40 agonist ivuxolimab in advanced cancers. The wider study: Previous treatment with anti-PD-1, anti-PD-L1 or anti-CTLA-4 therapy was allowed; 40% had received some.

The V end was cut by 4 bases, the J end by 0 bases, with 1 base between. Looked up from germline, CDR1 is SGHDN and CDR2 is FVKESK. CDR3 length equals 13 residues. Data came from immunoSEQ multiplex PCR; TCRdb stores just in-frame clones and leaves some out. The sample lists approximately 68,000 clones, approximately 90% occurring once. The material sequenced was CD4+ or CD8+ T cells sorted from blood, taken in a trial of the OX40 agonist ivuxolimab. The origin of this receptor is an adult with an advanced solid tumor such as melanoma, head and neck, liver or kidney cancer. V gene TRBV14 combines with J gene TRBJ2-6, with D uncertain. CDR3 residues: CASSLSGANVLTF. As DNA, the CDR3 is TGTGCCAGCAGCCTCTCTGGGGCCAACGTCCTGACTTTC. Full variable domain (rest looked up from reference TRBV14 and TRBJ2-6): EAGVTQFPSHSVIEKGQTVTLRCDPISGHDNLYWYRRVMGKEIKFLLHFVKESKQDESGMPNNRFLAERTGGTYSTLKVQPAELEDSGVYFCASSLSGANVLTFGAGSRLTVL.